The 2 T cell receptor beta chains reported below all come from one sample, sequenced in a study of blood T cell repertoires in COVID-19. The repertoire was sequenced with immunoSEQ multiplex PCR; TCRdb's copy has only in-frame clones and lacks some. The data show around 130,000 clones, about 83% seen once. Material for sequencing was peripheral blood. These receptors were collected from a human donor in a cohort sampled during active COVID-19.

The rearrangement uses TRBV10-3 and TRBJ2-7; no firm D call. There are 12 residues in the CDR3. Germline CDR1 reads ENHRY; CDR2 reads SYGVKD. V was shortened by 3 bases and J by 4 bases, with 7 bases between the two germline ends. CDR3 sequence: CAISEGGYEQYF. The CDR3 DNA sequence: TGTGCCATCAGTGAAGGCGGATACGAGCAGTACTTC.

This sequence joins TRBV6-5 and TRBJ1-6; TRBD1 aligns across 8 bases. This CDR3 comprises 14 residues. J lost 9 bases, V lost 6 bases, and 7 bases had no gene match. CDR1 is MNHEY, CDR2 SVGAGI, per germline. In DNA form, the CDR3 reads TGTGCCAGCAGGCAGACAGGGGAATTTTCACCCCTCCACTTT. Translated: CASRQTGEFSPLHF.